The present TCR beta chain was sequenced within a study of cytomegalovirus exposure and HLA in healthy donors. Study-level background: Of all 370 or so donors who were genotyped, around 82% belonged to the Caucasian-associated ancestry cluster.

General study findings and limits: TCR association rates varied by HLA locus in a later analysis, with DRB1 highest and HLA-C lowest. CMV serostatus was the only recorded immune exposure for donors.

This clone came up a few times. No antigen is known for it. PCR used 60 Vbeta primers and 13 Jbeta primers. Sequencing was performed with immunoSEQ multiplex PCR; in TCRdb, only in-frame clones are kept and a portion is missing. This repertoire shows about 82,000 clones, more than 65% found once; its top ten account for about 8%. The sequencing input was PBMCs. The TCR comes from a man in his sixties in good health and CMV-seronegative.

The chain's CDR3 is CASSSPSGQGDGELFF. CDR3 in DNA: TGTGCCAGCAGTTCGCCGTCGGGACAGGGGGACGGGGAGCTGTTTTTT. The rearrangement links TRBV6-5 to TRBJ2-2; TRBD1 matches at 11 bases. This CDR3 spans 16 amino acids. Per germline, CDR1 MNHEY and CDR2 SVGAGI. J gave up 7 bases and V 4 bases, and 8 bases lay outside the gene matches.